The sequence of this T cell receptor (beta chain) was determined in a study of brain T cells in children with intractable seizures. As to time point: blood from clinic visit 5 months post-surgery; TSC patient then seizure free. This CDR3 is 16 amino acids long. Trimming took 0 bases from V and 1 from J, leaving 13 bases between them. Germline V gene lookup returns CDR1 KGHSH and CDR2 LQKENI. Using immunoSEQ multiplex PCR, the repertoire was profiled, and TCRdb retains in-frame clones only, with some absent. The sample has about 320,000 clones, approximately 93% seen once; the top ten hold around 6%. The specimen was peripheral blood, collected 4 to 6 months after surgery. The gene calls are TRBV18 and TRBJ2-7; possible D gene TRBD2, 5 bases. This clonotype was sampled from a boy younger than two with tuberous sclerosis and intractable seizures. CDR3 amino acids: CASSPPSGVKSYEQYF. The CDR3 bases are TGTGCCAGCTCACCACCGTCCGGGGTTAAGTCCTACGAGCAGTACTTC.